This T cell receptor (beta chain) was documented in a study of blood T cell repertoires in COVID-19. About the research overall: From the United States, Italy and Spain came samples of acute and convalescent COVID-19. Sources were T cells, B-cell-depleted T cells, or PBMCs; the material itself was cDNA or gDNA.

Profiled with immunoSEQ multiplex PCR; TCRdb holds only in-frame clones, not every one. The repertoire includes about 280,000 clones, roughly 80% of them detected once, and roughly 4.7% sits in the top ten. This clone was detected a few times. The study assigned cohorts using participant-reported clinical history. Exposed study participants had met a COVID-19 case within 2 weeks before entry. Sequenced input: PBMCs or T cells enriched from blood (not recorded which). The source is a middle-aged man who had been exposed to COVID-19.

The CDR3 here is CASSLDYPLGGGGYTF. CDR3 nucleotides: TGTGCCAGCAGTTTAGATTATCCCCTTGGGGGGGGTGGCTACACCTTC. The chain combines TRBV28 with TRBJ1-2; tentatively, D is TRBD1 (5 bases). This CDR3 comprises 16 residues. The germline V gene has CDR1 MDHEN and CDR2 SYDVKM. Trimming pared 2 bases from V and 7 bases from J, leaving 20 bases between.